This TCR beta chain was documented in a study of blood T cell repertoires in COVID-19. Trimming removed 4 bases at V and 0 bases at J, with 16 bases between. Germline V gene lookup returns CDR1 SGHTA and CDR2 FQGTGA. CDR3 length equals 17 residues. TCRdb keeps only in-frame clones here, not all; method: immunoSEQ multiplex PCR. The data show approximately 150,000 clones, 60% to 85% seen once. Sequenced input: peripheral blood. This TCR was recovered from a woman aged 55-69 years with acute or convalescent COVID-19. The chain has TRBV7-3 and TRBJ2-1, with no clear D. The DNA of the CDR3 is TGTGCCAGCAGCTCTACCCCGGCTGGCGGCTCCTACAATGAGCAGTTCTTC. Translated: CASSSTPAGGSYNEQFF.